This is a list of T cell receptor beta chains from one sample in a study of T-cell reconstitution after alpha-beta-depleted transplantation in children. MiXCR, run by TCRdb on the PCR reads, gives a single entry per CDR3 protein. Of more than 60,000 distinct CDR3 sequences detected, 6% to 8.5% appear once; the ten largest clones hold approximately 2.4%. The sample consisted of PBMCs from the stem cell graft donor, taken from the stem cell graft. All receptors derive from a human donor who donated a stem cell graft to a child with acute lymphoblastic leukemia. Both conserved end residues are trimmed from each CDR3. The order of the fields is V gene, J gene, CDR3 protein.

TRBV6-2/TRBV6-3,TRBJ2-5,ASSYAGVETQY
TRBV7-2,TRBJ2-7,ASSPYPGQGTYEQY
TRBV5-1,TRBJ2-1,ASSLRLDGGRGNEQF
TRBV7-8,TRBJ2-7,ASSLVGSGNEQY
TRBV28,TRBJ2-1,ASSRRDRAKTLNEQF
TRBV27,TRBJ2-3,ASSFPRASGGGTDTQY
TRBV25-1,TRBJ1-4,ASTKNGQAQSEKLF
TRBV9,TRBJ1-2,ASSAGQGIMRGYT
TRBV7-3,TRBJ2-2,ASSLTTSVTGELF
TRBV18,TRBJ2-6,ASSTGGGGANVLT
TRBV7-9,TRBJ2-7,ASSLAQGNHEQY
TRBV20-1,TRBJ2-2,SAQSGGGAAGELF
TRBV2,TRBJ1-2,ASSPGTALNYGYT
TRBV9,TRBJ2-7,ASSVEGAPYEQY
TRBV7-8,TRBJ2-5,ASSWRQIRRTLMYQETQY
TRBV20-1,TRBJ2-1,SARDLGSSYNEQF
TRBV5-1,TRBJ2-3,ASSFHADTQY
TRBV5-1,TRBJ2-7,ASSYDRSGEQY
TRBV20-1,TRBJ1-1,SAPGQGATEAF
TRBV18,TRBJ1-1,ASSPRGRGSTEAF
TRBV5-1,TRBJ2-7,ASSQPDRNSYEQY
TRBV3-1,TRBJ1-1,ASSQIRIQVPNTEAF
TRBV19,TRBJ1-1,ASSIFRRVGDTEAF
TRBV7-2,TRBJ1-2,ASSTGRMNYGYA
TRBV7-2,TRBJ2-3,ASSRTLPSSTDTQY
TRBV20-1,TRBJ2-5,SARPTGLAGGQETQY
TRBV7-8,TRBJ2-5,ASSLVIAGEPEETQY
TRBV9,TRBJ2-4,ASSAWGEDIQY
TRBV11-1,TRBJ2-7,ASSPRQAFYEQY
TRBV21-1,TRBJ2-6,ANSKVRAGSCTGAYVLT
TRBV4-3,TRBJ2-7,ASSHLRTGTYEQY
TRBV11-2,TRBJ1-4,ASSPLGFSGEKLF
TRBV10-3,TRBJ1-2,AITRTGGDYGYT
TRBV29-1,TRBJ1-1,SVLRRTEAF
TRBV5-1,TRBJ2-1,ASSLAPHNEQF
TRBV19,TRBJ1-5,ASTTGAGNQPQH
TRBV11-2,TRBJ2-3,ASSTILRGTSTDTQY
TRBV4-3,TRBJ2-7,ASSLGTGIYEQY
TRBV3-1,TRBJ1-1,ASSQDTGWGMNTEAF
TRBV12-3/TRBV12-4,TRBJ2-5,ASSFLTTEGREETQY
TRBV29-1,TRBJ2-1,SVDQDRVSYNEQF
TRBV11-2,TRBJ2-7,ASSPSFSGAGVTRYEQY
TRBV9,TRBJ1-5,ASSVEEGTGRQQPQH
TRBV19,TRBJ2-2,ASSVGTRAIGELF
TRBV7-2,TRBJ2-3,ASSLRGVLGADTQY
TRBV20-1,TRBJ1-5,SARDPAGYSQPQH
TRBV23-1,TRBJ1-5,ASSQSRGDTPFNQPQH
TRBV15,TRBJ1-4,ATSRDLAGALLSNEKLF
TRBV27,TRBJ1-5,ASSYGGSQPQH
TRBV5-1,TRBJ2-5,ASSLKGSFIQETQY
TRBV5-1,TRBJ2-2,ASGQGGTGELF
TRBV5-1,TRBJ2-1,ASSQNQRGSYNEQF
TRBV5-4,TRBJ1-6,ASSPGTVNSPLH
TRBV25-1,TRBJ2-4,ASSRLAGEVNIQY
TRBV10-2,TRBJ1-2,ASSERSYGYT
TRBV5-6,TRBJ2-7,ASSLAYEQY
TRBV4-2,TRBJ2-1,ASSLQGGTSGYNEQF
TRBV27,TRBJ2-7,ASSLEGVASYEQY
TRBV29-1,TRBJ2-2,SGGGSGELF